The present T cell receptor (beta chain) was sequenced within a study of CXCR3-negative and CXCR3-positive naive CD8 T cells. Germline V gene data show CDR1 as SGHRS and CDR2 as YFSETQ. The CDR3 has 17 residues. Study findings and constraints: CXCR3-negative naive cells had less hydrophobic TRB CDR3s than did CXCR3-positive naive cells. High diversity, comparable across both naive subsets, contrasted with much lower diversity in memory CD8+ cells.

As for this clonotype: Its antigen is still unknown.

The method, 5' RACE with UMI labels, was used to prepare the TRB cDNA libraries. TCRdb reanalyzed the 5' RACE reads, giving one entry per CDR3 protein sequence and no DNA. The sample totals about 89,000 distinct CDR3 sequences; its top ten clones hold approximately 0.53%. The receptor's source is a human donor in good health. Some clones in this sample may be carry-over from other donors' samples. Sequencing was carried out using naive CXCR3+ CD8+ T cells from blood. Subset given: CD45RO-CCR7+CD27+CD95- naive CD8+ T cells expressing CXCR3 (TNR3+). The chain recombines TRBV5-1 with TRBJ2-2; the TCRdb call, TRBD2, lacks DNA for checking. CDR3 sequence reads: CASSFPVSGGNTGELFF.